This entry concerns a single T cell receptor (beta chain). This clone is described as medium-sized (0.01 to 0.1%). What antigen it recognizes has not been identified. The sample holds no much larger clone one base away, and base qualities are not on file. The germline V gene gives CDR1 as MNHGY and CDR2 as SAAAGT. A distance of 8 bases separates the germline ends of V and J, which lose 2 bases and 1 base respectively. Its CDR3 holds 14 amino acids, cysteine through phenylalanine. The entry retains the CDR3 DNA only, 42 bases that are in frame from base 1. At diagnosis, peripheral blood, uninvolved tumor-adjacent lung and tumor were collected and stored as a combination of fresh-frozen and FFPE material. TCR beta CDR3 regions were sequenced from DNA using the immunoSEQ Assay. The authors' analysis ran thus. T cell density was computed as TCR beta template counts normalized to usable DNA estimated by amplifying housekeeping genes. Richness was estimated with the preseqR package, extrapolating to 400,000 templates for PBMC samples and 120,000 templates for tissue samples. Clonality was taken to be one minus Pielou's evenness. Tissue-enriched TCRs were identified through differential abundance testing performed on productive amino-acid clonotypes, with a minimum total count of 5 and an alpha of 0.1. The Jaccard Index and the Morisita Overlap Index were used to measure how much the repertoires overlapped between compartments. TCR beta CDR3s were clustered by GLIPH together with public tetramer-defined viral CDR3s, and at least three viral sequences plus V-gene enrichment were required for viral motifs. Entries here come from immuneACCESS through TCRdb and include only in-frame sequences with V and J called. Some clones fail to appear in such tables; in the studies checked, an unresolved V gene covers under half of the shortfall, and the cause of the remainder is unknown. V and J calls and clone size are those listed in that table; D and trimming were worked out from the DNA. The sample table shows thousands of clones, and about 31% are seen once. 14% to 15% of the sample goes to the ten largest clones.

These data originate in a study of T cells in localized non-small cell lung cancer (dated by TCRdb to 2020 to 2022). Describing the broader study: The study examined T cell repertoires in a few hundred patients with early-stage NSCLC and compared tumors with uninvolved tumor-adjacent lungs. The cohort was made up of 200 to 250 treatment-naive NSCLC patients whose localized lung tumors had been resected. The mean age of the NSCLC patients was 50 to 85 years, with 120 to 150 men and over 100 women.

Broad study findings and their caveats: Longer overall survival was associated with higher T cell density in blood, whereas shorter survival was associated with higher clonality in adjacent lung. Uninvolved tumor-adjacent lung showed the highest T cell clonality, higher than tumor, which suggests more focused antigenic responses in the adjacent lung. A median of 57 of the top 100 tumor clones turned up in the paired uninvolved adjacent lung, and about 28 of those clones also ranked among the top 100 of that same adjacent lung. Multi-region tumor sequencing was not performed, so intratumor heterogeneity could not be excluded. Since the design was exploratory, TCR variables were selected using unadjusted p-values with no false-discovery rate correction.

The starting material was lung tumor tissue, obtained before any cancer treatment. This chain is built from TRBV6-8 and TRBJ1-1; no D gene can be assigned with confidence. The origin of this receptor is a man aged 40-75 years with stage II lung adenocarcinoma. The sequence in DNA is TGTGCCAGCAGTTACACGACCGCGAACACTGAAGCTTTCTTT. Translated, this is CASSYTTANTEAFF.